Below, 2 T cell receptor beta chains from the same sample are listed, as sequenced in a study of blood T cell repertoires in COVID-19. Profiled with immunoSEQ multiplex PCR; TCRdb holds only in-frame clones, not every one. The data show around 260,000 clones, 88% seen once. What was sequenced was peripheral blood. These TCRs come from a woman aged 70-85 years with COVID-19, enrolled during active disease.

The V and J genes are TRBV6-5 and TRBJ1-5, with a tentative D call TRBD1 (5 bases). The CDR3 consists of 15 residues. Germline assignment: CDR1 MNHEY and CDR2 SVGAGI. V was shortened by 5 bases and J by 4 bases, with 15 bases between the two germline ends. The CDR3 reads CASSTTALGNQPQHF. DNA of the CDR3: TGTGCCAGCAGTACGACAGCGCTTGGTAATCAGCCCCAGCATTTT.

The chain is built from TRBV19 and TRBJ1-2; 7 nucleotides agree with TRBD1. CDR3 size: 14 residues. V lost 3 bases to trimming and J lost 8 bases; unmatched junction nucleotides: 9. Germline CDR1 and CDR2: LNHDA and SQIVND (reference sequence). CDR3 sequence (DNA): TGTGCCAGTAGTATTCAACCGGGACAGTTCGGCTACACCTTC. It is translated as CASSIQPGQFGYTF.